This T cell receptor (beta chain) was documented in a study of T cell responses to AZD1222 COVID-19 vaccine. TCRdb's table, derived via immunoSEQ multiplex PCR, lists solely in-frame clones and lacks some. The data contain tens of thousands of clones, around nine tenths of them seen just once; the ten biggest clones take up 6.9%. For this clone: Its antigen is currently unknown.

V dropped 2 bases and J dropped 0 bases, with 14 bases sitting between them. Germline V gene data show CDR1 as SGHVS and CDR2 as FNYEAQ. The CDR3 is 17 residues long. General observations from the study: There were mostly white British donors and more females than males, and clonal diversity was possibly underestimated. The breadth and depth of Spike-specific TCRs increased once two AZD1222 doses had been given. Scientists sampled the repertoires only once the peak T cell response had passed.

The source is an adult who received the AZD1222 COVID-19 vaccine. The sample here was peripheral blood, taken 28 days after the second AZD1222 dose. This sequence joins TRBV7-6 and TRBJ2-1, with a weak D call TRBD2 (5 bases). CDR3 amino acids: CASSLLRARSSYNEQFF. The CDR3 DNA is TGTGCCAGCAGCTTACTGCGGGCCCGAAGCTCCTACAATGAGCAGTTCTTC.